This paragraph covers one T cell receptor (beta chain) sequence. Its antigen is currently unknown. This specimen comes from a study of T cells in Graves' hyperthyroidism and ophthalmopathy. The investigators amplified TCR beta CDR3 regions from RNA transcripts. First-round RT-PCR of the TCR CDR3 relied on the HTBI primer set. TCRdb passed the multiplex PCR reads through MiXCR, listing each CDR3 protein once. This table has around 99,000 distinct CDR3 sequences, around a sixth appearing once. Study-wide results and limits: Most expanded thyroid clonotypes above 0.001 also appeared in blood.

The trim removed 3 bases at V and 10 bases at J, leaving 4 bases unmatched. Germline V gene data show CDR1 as LGHDT and CDR2 as YNNKEL (reference sequence). The CDR3 spans 14 residues. This sequence was found in a woman in her forties or fifties with Graves' hyperthyroidism. Sequenced: blood. This sequence joins TRBV3-1 and TRBJ2-1; 12 nucleotides line up with TRBD1. CDR3 protein: CASSQAGTGGEQFF. The CDR3, as DNA: TGTGCCAGCAGCCAGGCCGGGACAGGGGGCGAGCAGTTCTTC.